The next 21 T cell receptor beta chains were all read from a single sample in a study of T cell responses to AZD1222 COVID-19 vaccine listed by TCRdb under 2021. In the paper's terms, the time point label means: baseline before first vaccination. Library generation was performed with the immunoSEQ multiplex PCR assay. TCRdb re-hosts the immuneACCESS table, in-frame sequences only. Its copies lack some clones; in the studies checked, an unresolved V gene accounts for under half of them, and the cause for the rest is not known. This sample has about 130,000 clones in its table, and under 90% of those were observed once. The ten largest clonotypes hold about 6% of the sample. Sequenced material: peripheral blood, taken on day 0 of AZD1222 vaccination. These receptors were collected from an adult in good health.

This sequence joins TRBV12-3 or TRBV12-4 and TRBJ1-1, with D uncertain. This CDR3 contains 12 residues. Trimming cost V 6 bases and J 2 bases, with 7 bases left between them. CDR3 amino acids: CASRYYNTEAFF. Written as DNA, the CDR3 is TGTGCCAGCAGATACTATAACACTGAAGCTTTCTTT.

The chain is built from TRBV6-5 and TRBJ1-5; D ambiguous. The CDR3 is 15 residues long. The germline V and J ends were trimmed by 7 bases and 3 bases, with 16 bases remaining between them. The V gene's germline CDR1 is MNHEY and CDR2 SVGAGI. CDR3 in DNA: TGTGCCAGCATCTCCCAGCCCCAAAACAATCAGCCCCAGCATTTT. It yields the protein CASISQPQNNQPQHF.

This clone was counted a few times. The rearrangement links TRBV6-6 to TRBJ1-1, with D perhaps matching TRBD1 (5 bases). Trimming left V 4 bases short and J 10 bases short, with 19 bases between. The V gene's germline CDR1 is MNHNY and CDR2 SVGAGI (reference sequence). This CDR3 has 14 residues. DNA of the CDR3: TGTGCCAGCAGTTCTCGGACCGGGGGTTCCGGAGCTTTCTTT. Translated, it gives CASSSRTGGSGAFF.

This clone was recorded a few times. The CDR3 spells CASSLEHQPQHF. In DNA form, the CDR3 reads TGTGCCAGCAGCCTGGAACATCAGCCCCAGCATTTT. V and J are TRBV12-3 or TRBV12-4 and TRBJ1-5, with no clear D. Trimming left V 6 bases short and J 5 bases short, with 8 bases between. This CDR3 has 12 amino acids.

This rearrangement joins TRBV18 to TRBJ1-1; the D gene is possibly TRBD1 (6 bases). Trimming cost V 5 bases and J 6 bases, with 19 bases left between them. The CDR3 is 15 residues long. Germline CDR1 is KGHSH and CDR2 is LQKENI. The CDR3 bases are TGTGCCAGCTCAGGGAAACAGGGTAATGACCCTGAAGCTTTCTTT. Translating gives CASSGKQGNDPEAFF.

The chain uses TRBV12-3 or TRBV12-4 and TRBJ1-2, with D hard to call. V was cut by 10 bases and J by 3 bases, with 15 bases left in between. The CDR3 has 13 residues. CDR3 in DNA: TGTGCCATCTCTTCGCAGACGGACTATGGCTACACCTTC. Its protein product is CAISSQTDYGYTF.

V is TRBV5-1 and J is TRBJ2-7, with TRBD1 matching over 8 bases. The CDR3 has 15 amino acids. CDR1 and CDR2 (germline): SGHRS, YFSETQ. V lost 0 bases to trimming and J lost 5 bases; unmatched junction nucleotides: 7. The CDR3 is CASSLEGRGLDEQYF. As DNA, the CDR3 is TGCGCCAGCAGCTTGGAGGGCAGGGGGCTGGACGAGCAGTACTTC.

In DNA form, the CDR3 reads TGCGCCAGCAGGGGGGGACTAGCGGGGACCACAGATACGCAGTATTTT. Translated, it gives CASRGGLAGTTDTQYF. The V gene is TRBV5-1, the J gene TRBJ2-3, with 13 nucleotides matching TRBD2. Germline CDR1 SGHRS, CDR2 YFSETQ. V lost 5 bases, J lost 2 bases, and 5 bases stayed unmatched. This CDR3 is 16 amino acids long.

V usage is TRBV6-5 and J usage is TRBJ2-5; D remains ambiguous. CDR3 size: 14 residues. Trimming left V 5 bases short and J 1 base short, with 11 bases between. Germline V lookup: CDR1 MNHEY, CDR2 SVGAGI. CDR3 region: CASSLKVLQETQYF. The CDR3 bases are TGTGCCAGCAGTCTCAAGGTTCTCCAAGAGACCCAGTACTTC.

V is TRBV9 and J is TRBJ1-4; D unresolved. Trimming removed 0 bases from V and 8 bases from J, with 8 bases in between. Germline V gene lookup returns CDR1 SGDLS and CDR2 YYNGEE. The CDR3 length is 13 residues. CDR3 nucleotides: TGTGCCAGCAGCGTAGGCCCTGGGGAAAAACTGTTTTTT. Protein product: CASSVGPGEKLFF.

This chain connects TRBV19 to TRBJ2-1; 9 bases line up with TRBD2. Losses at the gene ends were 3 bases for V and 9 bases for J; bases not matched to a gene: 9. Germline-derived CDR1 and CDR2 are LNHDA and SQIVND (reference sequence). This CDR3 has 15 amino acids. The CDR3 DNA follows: TGTGCCAGTAGTATTAGGTGGCGGGGGGGCGGTGAGCAGTTCTTC. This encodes CASSIRWRGGGEQFF.

CDR3 bases: TGTGCCAGCACCAGGGGGGGGGAAAAACTGTTTTTT. This translates into CASTRGGEKLFF. The V and J genes are TRBV9 and TRBJ1-4; 7 nucleotides match TRBD1. The CDR3 is 12 amino acids. CDR1 SGDLS and CDR2 YYNGEE come from the germline V gene. V shed 6 bases and J 8 bases; nucleotides not matched to a gene: 4.

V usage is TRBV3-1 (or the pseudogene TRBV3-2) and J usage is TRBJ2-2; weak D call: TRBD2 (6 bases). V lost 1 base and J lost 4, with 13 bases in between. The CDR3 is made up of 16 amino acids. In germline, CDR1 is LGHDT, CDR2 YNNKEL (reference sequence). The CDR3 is CASSQGVWGLTGELFF. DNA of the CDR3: TGTGCCAGCAGCCAAGGTGTCTGGGGACTCACCGGGGAGCTGTTTTTT.

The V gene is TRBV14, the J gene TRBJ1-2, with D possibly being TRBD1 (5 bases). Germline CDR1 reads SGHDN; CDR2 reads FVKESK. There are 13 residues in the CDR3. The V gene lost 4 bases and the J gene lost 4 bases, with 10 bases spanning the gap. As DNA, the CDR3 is TGTGCCAGCAGCCCGGGGGGGGTCTATGGCTACACCTTC. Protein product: CASSPGGVYGYTF.

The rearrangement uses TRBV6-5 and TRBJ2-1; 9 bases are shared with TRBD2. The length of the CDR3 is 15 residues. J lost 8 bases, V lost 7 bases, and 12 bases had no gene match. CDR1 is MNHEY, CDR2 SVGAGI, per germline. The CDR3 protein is CASTYQRGAKDEQFF. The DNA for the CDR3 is TGTGCCAGCACGTATCAGCGGGGGGCCAAGGATGAGCAGTTCTTC.

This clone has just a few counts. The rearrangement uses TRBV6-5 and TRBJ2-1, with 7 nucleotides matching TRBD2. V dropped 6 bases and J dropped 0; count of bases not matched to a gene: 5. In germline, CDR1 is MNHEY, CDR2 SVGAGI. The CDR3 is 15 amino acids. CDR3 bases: TGTGCCAGCAGGTATAGCGGGCGCTCCTACAATGAGCAGTTCTTC. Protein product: CASRYSGRSYNEQFF.

For the CDR3, the DNA is TGTGCCTGGAGTGTAAAGTCATCTGGAAACACCATATATTTT. It translates to CAWSVKSSGNTIYF. The J gene is TRBJ1-3, the V gene TRBV30; no definite D call. This CDR3 region has 14 residues. Germline values: CDR1 GTSNPN, CDR2 SVGIG (reference sequence). V was cut by 0 bases and J by 1 base, with 7 bases left in between.

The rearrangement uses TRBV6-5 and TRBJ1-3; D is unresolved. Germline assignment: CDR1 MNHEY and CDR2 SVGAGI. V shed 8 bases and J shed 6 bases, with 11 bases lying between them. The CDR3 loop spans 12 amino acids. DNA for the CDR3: TGTGCCAGCGGGCGGGGTGCAAACACCATATATTTT. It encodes CASGRGANTIYF.

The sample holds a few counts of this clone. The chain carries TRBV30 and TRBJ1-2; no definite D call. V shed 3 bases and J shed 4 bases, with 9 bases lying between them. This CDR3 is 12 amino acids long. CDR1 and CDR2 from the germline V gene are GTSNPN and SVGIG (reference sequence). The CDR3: CAWSPQSYGYTF. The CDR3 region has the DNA TGTGCCTGGAGCCCCCAATCCTATGGCTACACCTTC.

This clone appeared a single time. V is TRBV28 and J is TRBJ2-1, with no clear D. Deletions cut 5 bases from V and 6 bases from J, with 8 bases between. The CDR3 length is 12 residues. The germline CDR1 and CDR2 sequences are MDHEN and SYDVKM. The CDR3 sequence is CASSILGNEQFF. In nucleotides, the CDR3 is TGTGCCAGCAGTATATTAGGCAATGAGCAGTTCTTC. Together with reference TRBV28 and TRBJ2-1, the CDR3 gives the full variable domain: DVKVTQSSRYLVKRTGEKVFLECVQDMDHENMFWYRQDPGLGLRLIYFSYDVKMKEKGDIPEGYSVSREKKERFSLILESASTNQTSMYLCASSILGNEQFFGPGTRLTVL.

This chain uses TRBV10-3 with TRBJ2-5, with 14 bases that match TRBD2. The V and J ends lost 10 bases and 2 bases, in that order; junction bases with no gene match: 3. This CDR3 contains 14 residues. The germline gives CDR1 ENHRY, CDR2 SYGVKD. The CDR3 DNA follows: TGTGCCAGCGGGACTAGCGGGGGTCAAGAGACCCAGTACTTC. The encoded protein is CASGTSGGQETQYF.